This TCR beta chain was documented in a study of OX40 agonist ivuxolimab in advanced cancers. Across the whole study: Cohort: around 79% men, mean age 60, aged roughly 20 to 79.

Clones were sequenced by immunoSEQ multiplex PCR, and TCRdb holds only the in-frame ones, with some missing. The profile covers roughly 92,000 clones, with approximately 89% appearing a single time and about 0.87% taken by the ten largest. This TCR was recovered from an adult with an advanced solid tumor such as melanoma, head and neck, liver or kidney cancer. The sequences come from CD4+ or CD8+ T cells sorted from blood, collected in a trial of the OX40 agonist ivuxolimab.

CDR3 bases: TGTGCCAGCAGCTTAGCACTAGCGGGAGCTTACGAGCAGTACTTC. It codes for CASSLALAGAYEQYF. This chain uses TRBV7-3 with TRBJ2-7, with 11 bases fitting TRBD2. Trimming removed 2 bases from V and 4 bases from J; junction bases left unmatched: 4. This CDR3 region has 15 residues. Germline V lookup: CDR1 SGHTA, CDR2 FQGTGA.